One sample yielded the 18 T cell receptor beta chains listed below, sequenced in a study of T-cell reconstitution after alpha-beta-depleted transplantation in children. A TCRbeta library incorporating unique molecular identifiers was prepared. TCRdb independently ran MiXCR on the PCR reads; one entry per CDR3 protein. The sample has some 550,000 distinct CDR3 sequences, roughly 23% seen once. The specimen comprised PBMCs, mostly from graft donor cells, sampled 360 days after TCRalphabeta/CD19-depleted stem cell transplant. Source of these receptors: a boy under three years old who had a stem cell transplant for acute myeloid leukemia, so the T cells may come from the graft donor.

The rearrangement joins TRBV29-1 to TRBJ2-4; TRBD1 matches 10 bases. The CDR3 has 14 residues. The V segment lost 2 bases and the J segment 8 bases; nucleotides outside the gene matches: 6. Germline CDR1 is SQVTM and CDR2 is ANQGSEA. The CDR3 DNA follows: TGCAGCGTTGAACCTCTGGACAGGGGGGACATTCAGTACTTC. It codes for CSVEPLDRGDIQYF.

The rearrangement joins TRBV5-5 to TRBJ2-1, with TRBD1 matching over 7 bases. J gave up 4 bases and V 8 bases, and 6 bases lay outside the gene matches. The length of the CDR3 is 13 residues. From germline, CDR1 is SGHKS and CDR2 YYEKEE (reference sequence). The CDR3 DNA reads TGTGCCAGTGACAGGGTTGGGTACAATGAGCAGTTCTTC. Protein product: CASDRVGYNEQFF.

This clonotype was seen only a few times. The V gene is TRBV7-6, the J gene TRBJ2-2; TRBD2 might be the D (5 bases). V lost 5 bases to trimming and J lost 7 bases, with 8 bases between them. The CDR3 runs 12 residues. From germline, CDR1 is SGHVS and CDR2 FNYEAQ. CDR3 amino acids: CASSRSGGELFF. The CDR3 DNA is TGTGCCAGCAGCAGAAGCGGCGGGGAGCTGTTTTTT. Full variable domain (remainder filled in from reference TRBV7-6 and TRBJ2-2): GAGVSQSPRYKVTKRGQDVALRCDPISGHVSLYWYRQALGQGPEFLTYFNYEAQQDKSGLPNDRFSAERPEGSISTLTIQRTEQRDSAMYRCASSRSGGELFFGEGSRLTVL.

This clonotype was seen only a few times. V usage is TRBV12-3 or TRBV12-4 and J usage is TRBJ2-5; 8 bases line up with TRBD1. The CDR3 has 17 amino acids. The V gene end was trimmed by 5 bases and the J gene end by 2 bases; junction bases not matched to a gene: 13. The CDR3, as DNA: TGTGCCAGCAGTCCCACCCGCTTCCGGGACAGGCAAGAGACCCAGTACTTC. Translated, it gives CASSPTRFRDRQETQYF.

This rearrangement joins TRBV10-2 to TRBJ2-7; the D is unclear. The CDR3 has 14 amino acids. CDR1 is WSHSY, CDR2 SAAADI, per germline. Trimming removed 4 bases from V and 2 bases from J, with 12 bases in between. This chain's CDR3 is CASSAEHGAYEQYV. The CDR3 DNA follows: TGCGCCAGCAGTGCCGAGCATGGGGCCTACGAGCAGTACGTC.

This CDR3 reads CASSSPTGNGETQYF. CDR3 nucleotide sequence: TGTGCCAGCAGCTCCCCCACAGGGAACGGGGAGACCCAGTACTTC. The V gene is TRBV7-7, the J gene TRBJ2-5, with D possibly TRBD1 on 6 matching bases. CDR1 is SSHAT, CDR2 FNYEAQ, per germline (reference sequence). V lost 4 bases and J 5 bases, leaving 17 bases between the germline ends. The CDR3 consists of 15 residues. The whole variable domain, filled in from reference TRBV7-7 and TRBJ2-5, reads GAGVSQSPRYKVTKRGQDVTLRCDPISSHATLYWYQQALGQGPEFLTYFNYEAQPDKSGLPSDRFSAERPEGSISTLTIQRTEQRDSAMYRCASSSPTGNGETQYFGPGTRLLVL.

CDR3: CAWRIQRLASGANVLTF. CDR3 nucleotide sequence: TGTGCCTGGAGAATACAACGTCTAGCCTCTGGGGCCAACGTCCTGACTTTC. This rearrangement joins TRBV30 to TRBJ2-6; TRBD2 might be the D (5 bases). CDR1 is GTSNPN and CDR2 is SVGIG in the germline V gene (reference sequence). There are 17 residues in the CDR3. The germline V and J ends were trimmed by 3 bases and 0 bases, with 15 bases remaining between them. Using reference TRBV30 and TRBJ2-6 for the parts outside the CDR3, the full variable domain is SQTIHQWPATLVQPVGSPLSLECTVEGTSNPNLYWYRQAAGRGLQLLFYSVGIGQISSEVPQNLSASRPQDRQFILSSKKLLLSDSGFYLCAWRIQRLASGANVLTFGAGSRLTVL.

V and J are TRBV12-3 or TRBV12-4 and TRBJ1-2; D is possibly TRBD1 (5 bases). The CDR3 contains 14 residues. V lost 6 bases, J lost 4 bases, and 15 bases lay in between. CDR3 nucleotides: TGTGCCAGCAGCCAGGGCGCAATAGGCTATGGCTACACCTTC. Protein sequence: CASSQGAIGYGYTF.

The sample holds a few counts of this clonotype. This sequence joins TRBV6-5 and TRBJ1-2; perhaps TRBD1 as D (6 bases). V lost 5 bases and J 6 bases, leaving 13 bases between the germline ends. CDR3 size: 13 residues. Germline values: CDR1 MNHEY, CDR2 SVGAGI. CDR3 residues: CASSRGGQHGYTF. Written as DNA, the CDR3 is TGTGCCAGCAGTAGGGGCGGACAGCATGGCTACACCTTC.

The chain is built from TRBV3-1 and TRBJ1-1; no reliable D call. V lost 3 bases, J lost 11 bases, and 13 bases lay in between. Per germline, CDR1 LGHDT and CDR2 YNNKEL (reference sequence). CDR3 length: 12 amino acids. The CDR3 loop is CASSHSAGFAFF. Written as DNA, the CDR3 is TGTGCCAGCAGCCATTCTGCGGGGTTCGCTTTCTTT.

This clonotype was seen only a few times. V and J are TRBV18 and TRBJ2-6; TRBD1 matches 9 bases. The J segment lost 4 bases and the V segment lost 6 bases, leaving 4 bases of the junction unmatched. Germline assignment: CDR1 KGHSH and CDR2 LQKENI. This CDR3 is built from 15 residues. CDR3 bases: TGTGCCAGCTCCCAACAGGGGGCCGGGGCCAACGTCCTGACTTTC. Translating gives CASSQQGAGANVLTF.

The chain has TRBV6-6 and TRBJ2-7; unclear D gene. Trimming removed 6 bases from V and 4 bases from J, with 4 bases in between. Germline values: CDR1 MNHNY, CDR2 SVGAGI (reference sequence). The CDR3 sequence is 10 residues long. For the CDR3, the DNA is TGTGCCAGCAGGTCTTACGAGCAGTACTTC. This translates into CASRSYEQYF.

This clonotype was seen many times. The CDR3 bases are TGTGCCAGCAGCTTAGTAGTGGCGGCCCGCTCCTACAATGAGCAGTTCTTC. Encoded protein: CASSLVVAARSYNEQFF. The rearrangement links TRBV11-2 to TRBJ2-1; D call uncertain. Germline lookup yields CDR1 SGHAT and CDR2 FQNNGV. Trimming left V 1 base short and J 0 bases short, with 13 bases between. There are 17 residues in the CDR3.

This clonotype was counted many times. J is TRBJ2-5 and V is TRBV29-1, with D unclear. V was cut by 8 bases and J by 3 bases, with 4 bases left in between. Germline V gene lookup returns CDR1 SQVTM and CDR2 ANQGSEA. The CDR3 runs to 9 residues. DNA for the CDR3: TGCAGCACGGAAGAGACCCAGTACTTC. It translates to CSTEETQYF.

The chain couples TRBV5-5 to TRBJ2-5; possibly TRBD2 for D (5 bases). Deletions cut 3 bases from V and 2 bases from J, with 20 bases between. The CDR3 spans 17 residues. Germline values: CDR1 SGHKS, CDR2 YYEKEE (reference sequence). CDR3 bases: TGTGCCAGCAGCTCCGAGCGGACCCAAGGGTGGCAAGAGACCCAGTACTTC. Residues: CASSSERTQGWQETQYF.

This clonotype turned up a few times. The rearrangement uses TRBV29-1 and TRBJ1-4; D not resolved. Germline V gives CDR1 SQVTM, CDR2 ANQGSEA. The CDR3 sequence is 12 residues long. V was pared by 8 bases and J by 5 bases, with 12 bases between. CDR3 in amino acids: CSSRTGNEKLFF. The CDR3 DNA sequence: TGCAGCTCTCGGACGGGGAATGAAAAACTGTTTTTT.

This CDR3 reads CASSLDGLSSYNEQFF. The DNA of the CDR3 is TGCGCCAGCAGCTTGGACGGGTTGAGCTCCTACAATGAGCAGTTCTTC. The chain joins TRBV5-1 to TRBJ2-1; D remains unclear. This CDR3 comprises 16 residues. V lost 0 bases and J lost 0, with 10 bases in between. Germline V gene lookup returns CDR1 SGHRS and CDR2 YFSETQ.

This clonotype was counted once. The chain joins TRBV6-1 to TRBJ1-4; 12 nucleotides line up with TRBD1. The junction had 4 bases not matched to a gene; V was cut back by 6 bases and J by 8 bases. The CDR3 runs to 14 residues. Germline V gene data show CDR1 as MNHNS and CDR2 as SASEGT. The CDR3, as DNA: TGTGCCAGCAGGGGACAGGGGGCAGGGGAAAAACTGTTTTTT. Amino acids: CASRGQGAGEKLFF.